The 8 T cell receptor beta chains presented below share a single source sample, sequenced in a study of T cell responses to AZD1222 COVID-19 vaccine. Libraries were prepared by immunoSEQ multiplex PCR; TCRdb keeps only in-frame clonotypes and omits some of them. The table has roughly 160,000 clones, 92% seen once. Sequencing was performed on peripheral blood, taken 28 days after the second AZD1222 dose. The receptor set was obtained from an adult who received the AZD1222 COVID-19 vaccine.

The chain links TRBV27 to TRBJ1-3; D unclear. CDR3 size: 15 residues. With 5 bases removed from V and 0 bases from J, the gap between germline ends came to 11 bases. Germline V CDR1 and CDR2: MNHEY, SMNVEV (reference sequence). The CDR3 region is CASSMTPGSGNTIYF. CDR3 in DNA: TGTGCCAGCAGTATGACACCGGGCTCTGGAAACACCATATATTTT.

Here the CDR3 DNA reads TGTGCCAGCAGCTCTCCCGGCCTTCAGGGCTACGAGCAGTACTTC. It codes for CASSSPGLQGYEQYF. The V and J genes are TRBV5-6 and TRBJ2-7; TRBD1 might be the D (5 bases). CDR1 and CDR2 (germline): SGHDT, YYEEEE. The ends were cut back, 3 bases at V and 3 bases at J, with 16 bases in the middle. CDR3 length equals 15 residues.

The chain combines TRBV24-1 with TRBJ2-5; the D call may be TRBD1 or TRBD2 (6 bases each). The length of the CDR3 is 15 residues. Germline CDR1 reads KGHDR; CDR2 reads SFDVKD. Trimming removed 4 bases at V and 3 bases at J, with 14 bases between. The CDR3 nucleotides read TGTGCCACCAGTGAACAGGGACTCGCGAAAGAGACCCAGTACTTC. It yields the protein CATSEQGLAKETQYF.

The V call is TRBV23-1, the J call TRBJ2-4; weak D call: TRBD1 (7 bases). TRBV23-1 is an ORF, with its function uncertain. The CDR3 has 15 amino acids. V lost 6 bases and J 0 bases, leaving 12 bases between the germline ends. The CDR3 DNA is TGCGCCAGCAGCCGCAGGGGGGTAGCCAAAAACATTCAGTACTTC. It codes for CASSRRGVAKNIQYF.

The J gene is TRBJ2-1, the V gene TRBV25-1, with D perhaps matching TRBD1 or TRBD2 (6 bases each). The CDR3 loop spans 16 amino acids. The V end lost 2 bases, the J end lost 4 bases, and 15 bases lay between the germline ends. The V gene's germline CDR1 is MGHDK and CDR2 SYGVNS. The CDR3 here is CASSEEMGGSYNEQFF. The DNA for the CDR3 is TGTGCCAGCAGTGAAGAGATGGGGGGCTCATACAATGAGCAGTTCTTC. Full variable domain (rest looked up from reference TRBV25-1 and TRBJ2-1): EADIYQTPRYLVIGTGKKITLECSQTMGHDKMYWYQQDPGMELHLIHYSYGVNSTEKGDLSSESTVSRIRTEHFPLTLESARPSHTSQYLCASSEEMGGSYNEQFFGPGTRLTVL.

This clone was detected only a few times. The chain employs TRBV7-3 and TRBJ2-7, with 8 bases identical to TRBD2. CDR1 is SGHTA and CDR2 is FQGTGA in the germline V gene. V shed 6 bases and J 3 bases; nucleotides not matched to a gene: 10. The CDR3 runs 15 residues. The CDR3 sequence is CASSLGAGVGYEQYF. CDR3 nucleotide sequence: TGTGCCAGCAGTTTAGGAGCGGGAGTGGGCTACGAGCAGTACTTC.

The chain joins TRBV30 to TRBJ1-1, with 7 bases lining up with TRBD1. Trimming cost V 3 bases and J 1 base; bases outside gene matches: 2. The CDR3 extends over 13 amino acids. Looked up from germline, CDR1 is GTSNPN and CDR2 is SVGIG (reference sequence). The CDR3 coding sequence is TGTGCCTGGAGGGGGACAGAGAACACTGAAGCTTTCTTT. As protein: CAWRGTENTEAFF.

The chain employs TRBV18 and TRBJ2-1; 12 bases align to TRBD2. The CDR3 contains 16 residues. V lost 2 bases, J lost 6 bases, and 5 bases stayed unmatched. Germline values: CDR1 KGHSH, CDR2 LQKENI. The chain's CDR3 is CASSPTGTSGPNEQFF. The CDR3 DNA is TGTGCCAGCTCACCAACCGGGACTAGCGGGCCCAATGAGCAGTTCTTC.